The T cell receptor (beta chain) described here comes from a study of cytomegalovirus exposure and HLA in healthy donors. Study-wide findings and caveats: Indistinguishability led to the exclusion of some V segments, TRBV6-2 and TRBV6-3 included.

The germline V gene encodes CDR1 SGHTA and CDR2 FQGTGA. This CDR3 has 13 amino acids. V lost 5 bases and J 8 bases, leaving 13 bases between the germline ends. PCR employed 60 Vbeta and 13 Jbeta primers. Using immunoSEQ multiplex PCR, the repertoire was profiled, and TCRdb retains in-frame clones only, with some absent. The sample yields 100,000 to 150,000 clones, about 8.5% seen once. There are a few counts of this clone. Its antigen is unknown. What was sequenced was PBMCs. The origin of this receptor is a man aged 35-49 years in good health and CMV-seronegative. V gene TRBV7-3 combines with J gene TRBJ2-1; a weak D match, TRBD2 (6 bases). CDR3 coding DNA: TGTGCCAGCAGCCTCTGGAGGGAGGATGAGCAGTTCTTC. Translation gives CASSLWREDEQFF.